The 26 T cell receptor beta chains below come from one sample, sequenced in a study of OX40 agonist ivuxolimab in advanced cancers. TCRdb's copy holds only in-frame clones and misses some; the assay was immunoSEQ multiplex PCR. In the table there are 65,000 to 95,000 clones, approximately 94% of which are singletons. Specimen: CD4+ or CD8+ T cells sorted from blood, collected in a trial of the OX40 agonist ivuxolimab. The receptor set was obtained from an adult with an advanced solid tumor such as melanoma, head and neck, liver or kidney cancer.

V usage is TRBV5-1 and J usage is TRBJ1-4, with unresolved D. Germline CDR1 SGHRS, CDR2 YFSETQ. There are 17 residues in the CDR3. Trimming left V 2 bases short and J 0 bases short, with 14 bases between. DNA for the CDR3: TGCGCCAGCAGCTTCATGGGCAGTAGTGCAACTAATGAAAAACTGTTTTTT. Protein: CASSFMGSSATNEKLFF.

J is TRBJ1-1 and V is TRBV19; D gene ambiguous. The CDR3 spans 11 residues. Germline CDR1 LNHDA, CDR2 SQIVND (reference sequence). The V end lost 9 bases, the J end lost 5 bases, and 10 bases lay between the germline ends. Here the CDR3 reads CASPSRTEAFF. In DNA form, the CDR3 reads TGTGCCAGCCCATCAAGGACTGAAGCTTTCTTT.

The sample holds a few counts of this clone. This chain connects TRBV21-1 to TRBJ2-1. TRBV21-1 is given as a pseudogene. The CDR3 loop spans 11 amino acids. The chain's CDR3 is CASSKQGEQFF. CDR3 nucleotides: TGTGCCAGCAGCAAACAAGGTGAGCAGTTCTTC.

CDR3 nucleotides: TGTGCCAGTATCTTAAGTGTGTCCCGGCTCGACTATGGCTACACCTTC. It yields the protein CASILSVSRLDYGYTF. J is TRBJ1-2 and V is TRBV19; D is undetermined. The CDR3 loop spans 16 amino acids. Germline CDR1 reads LNHDA; CDR2 reads SQIVND (reference sequence). V lost 7 bases, J lost 3 bases, and 21 bases lay in between. The complete variable domain, with remaining parts taken from reference TRBV19 and TRBJ1-2, reads DGGITQSPKYLFRKEGQNVTLSCEQNLNHDAMYWYRQDPGQGLRLIYYSQIVNDFQKGDIAEGYSVSREKKESFPLTVTSAQKNPTAFYLCASILSVSRLDYGYTFGSGTRLTVV.

The J gene is TRBJ1-3, the V gene TRBV27, with 7 bases identical to TRBD1. CDR1 is MNHEY, CDR2 SMNVEV, per germline (reference sequence). The CDR3 runs to 16 residues. The trim removed 2 bases at V and 3 bases at J, leaving 7 bases unmatched. The CDR3 here is CASSLRGTAVGNTIYF. The CDR3 DNA follows: TGTGCCAGCAGTTTAAGGGGGACAGCAGTTGGAAACACCATATATTTT.

Worth noting for this clone: The same CDR3 can be traced to other DNA sequences in this sample. The gene calls are TRBV20-1 and TRBJ2-5, with D perhaps matching TRBD1 (6 bases). The germline V and J ends were trimmed by 5 bases and 5 bases, with 9 bases remaining between them. The germline gives CDR1 DFQATT, CDR2 SNEGSKA (reference sequence). CDR3 length: 11 residues. Here the CDR3 DNA reads TGCAGTGCTGAAAGGGGGGAGACCCAGTACTTC. As protein: CSAERGETQYF.

This chain joins TRBV28 and TRBJ2-1; D is unresolved. Between the trimmed V and J ends, which lost 6 bases and 5 bases, there was a span of 8 bases. The germline gives CDR1 MDHEN, CDR2 SYDVKM. The CDR3 totals 12 residues. The CDR3 sequence: CASRTANNEQFF. The CDR3 DNA sequence: TGTGCCAGCAGAACAGCTAACAATGAGCAGTTCTTC.

V usage is TRBV6-6 and J usage is TRBJ2-2, with D perhaps matching TRBD1 or TRBD2 (5 bases each). Deletions cut 6 bases from V and 4 bases from J, with 9 bases between. Germline V gives CDR1 MNHNY, CDR2 SVGAGI (reference sequence). The CDR3 has 13 amino acids. Here the CDR3 DNA reads TGTGCCAGCAGCCACGGGGCCACCGGGGAGCTGTTTTTT. It codes for CASSHGATGELFF.

The count of this clone is one. V gene TRBV19 combines with J gene TRBJ2-1; 10 nucleotides align to TRBD2. CDR3 size: 15 residues. V shed 9 bases, J shed 3 bases, and the junction held 8 bases outside the gene matches. Germline V CDR1 and CDR2: LNHDA, SQIVND (reference sequence). The CDR3 DNA reads TGTGCCAGCACAATAGTAGCGGGAGGCTACAATGAGCAGTTCTTC. Translation: CASTIVAGGYNEQFF.

This clone occurred once. The chain links TRBV28 to TRBJ1-2; D possibly corresponds to TRBD1 (5 bases). V lost 7 bases, J lost 3 bases, and 12 bases lay in between. The length of the CDR3 is 13 residues. CDR1 and CDR2 (germline): MDHEN, SYDVKM. CDR3 sequence (DNA): TGTGCCAGCACCTTACAGGCCTACTATGGCTACACCTTC. Its translation: CASTLQAYYGYTF.

The V and J genes are TRBV7-9 and TRBJ2-5, with D perhaps matching TRBD1 (5 bases). The CDR3 has 13 amino acids. V was shortened by 3 bases and J by 6 bases, with 11 bases between the two germline ends. CDR1 SEHNR and CDR2 FQNEAQ come from the germline V gene (reference sequence). The CDR3 loop is CASSFPTGQTQYF. The CDR3 nucleotides read TGTGCCAGCAGCTTCCCTACAGGTCAGACCCAGTACTTC.

The rearrangement joins TRBV28 to TRBJ2-3, with D possibly matching TRBD2 (6 bases). In germline, CDR1 is MDHEN, CDR2 SYDVKM. V was pared by 2 bases and J by 3 bases, with 12 bases between. CDR3 length equals 15 residues. CDR3: CASSLRGRGTDTQYF. CDR3 nucleotide sequence: TGTGCCAGCAGTTTACGGGGGAGAGGTACAGATACGCAGTATTTT.

V gene TRBV2 combines with J gene TRBJ2-4; D gene uncertain. With 7 bases removed from V and 6 bases from J, the gap between germline ends came to 13 bases. Per the germline V gene, CDR1 is SNHLY and CDR2 is FYNNEI. CDR3 length equals 13 residues. The CDR3 loop reads CASMSQLRNIQYF. The CDR3 region has the DNA TGTGCCAGCATGTCGCAGTTGAGAAACATTCAGTACTTC.

CDR3 amino acids: CASSQSITGESNQPQHF. In DNA, the CDR3 is TGCGCCAGCAGTCAGTCGATAACAGGGGAAAGCAATCAGCCCCAGCATTTT. This sequence joins TRBV23-1 and TRBJ1-5; 7 bases match TRBD1. TRBV23-1 is given ORF status, its function remaining uncertain. The CDR3 has 17 residues. With V trimmed by 3 bases and J by 1 base, 9 bases remained unmatched.

V is TRBV28 and J is TRBJ2-2; TRBD2 matches at 11 bases. CDR1 is MDHEN, CDR2 SYDVKM, per germline. With V trimmed by 5 bases and J by 13 bases, 9 bases remained unmatched. The CDR3 is 14 residues long. This chain's CDR3 is CASSISPSGRRLFF. CDR3 DNA sequence: TGTGCCAGCAGTATATCTCCTAGCGGGAGGCGGCTGTTTTTT. The full variable domain, rest sourced from reference TRBV28 and TRBJ2-2, is DVKVTQSSRYLVKRTGEKVFLECVQDMDHENMFWYRQDPGLGLRLIYFSYDVKMKEKGDIPEGYSVSREKKERFSLILESASTNQTSMYLCASSISPSGRRLFFGEGSRLTVL.

CDR3 in amino acids: CASSLFPPKRELSYNEQFF. The DNA for the CDR3 is TGTGCCAGCAGCTTATTCCCCCCAAAGCGGGAACTCTCCTACAATGAGCAGTTCTTC. This chain joins TRBV7-3 and TRBJ2-1, with TRBD2 identical over 7 bases. The V gene's germline CDR1 is SGHTA and CDR2 FQGTGA. The trim removed 2 bases at V and 0 bases at J, leaving 13 bases unmatched. The CDR3 sequence is 19 residues long.

This chain joins TRBV6-5 and TRBJ2-1, with D perhaps assigned TRBD1 or TRBD2 (5 bases each). Germline V gene lookup returns CDR1 MNHEY and CDR2 SVGAGI. The CDR3 is 14 amino acids. The V and J ends lost 5 bases and 4 bases respectively, with 12 bases between them. CDR3 region: CASSHGTDYNEQFF. The CDR3 region has the DNA TGTGCCAGCAGTCACGGGACGGATTACAATGAGCAGTTCTTC.

This clone was observed a few times. The chain joins TRBV7-8 to TRBJ2-2, with D possibly TRBD1 on 6 matching bases. Germline V lookup: CDR1 SGHVS, CDR2 FQNEAQ. CDR3 size: 13 residues. The V and J ends lost 3 bases and 5 bases respectively, with 7 bases between them. For the CDR3, the DNA is TGTGCCAGCAGCTTCACAGGGACCGGGGAGCTGTTTTTT. Its protein product is CASSFTGTGELFF.

The CDR3 loop reads CASSLEPSYEQYF. As DNA, the CDR3 is TGTGCCAGCAGTTTAGAGCCGTCCTACGAGCAGTACTTC. J is TRBJ2-7 and V is TRBV27; D gene ambiguous. The germline gives CDR1 MNHEY, CDR2 SMNVEV (reference sequence). This CDR3 has 13 amino acids. V shed 2 bases and J shed 1 base, with 6 bases lying between them.

The J gene is TRBJ1-1, the V gene TRBV6-1; D gene ambiguous. Looked up from germline, CDR1 is MNHNS and CDR2 is SASEGT. V dropped 3 bases and J dropped 4 bases, with 12 bases sitting between them. The CDR3 is 14 amino acids. The CDR3 spells CASSEGRGSTEAFF. The CDR3 DNA is TGTGCCAGCAGTGAGGGCCGGGGAAGCACTGAAGCTTTCTTT.

CDR3 nucleotides: TGTGCCAGCAGCTATAGCGGGAGGCAAGAGACCCAGTACTTC. Translation gives CASSYSGRQETQYF. The gene calls are TRBV7-8 and TRBJ2-5; TRBD2 agrees at 10 bases. V was clipped by 4 bases and J by 2 bases; unmatched bases: 1. This CDR3 comprises 14 residues. Germline CDR1 SGHVS, CDR2 FQNEAQ. The whole variable domain, remainder taken from reference TRBV7-8 and TRBJ2-5, is GAGVSQSPRYKVAKRGQDVALRCDPISGHVSLFWYQQALGQGPEFLTYFQNEAQLDKSGLPSDRFFAERPEGSVSTLKIQRTQQEDSAVYLCASSYSGRQETQYFGPGTRLLVL.

The chain links TRBV7-3 to TRBJ2-4; perhaps TRBD2 as D (6 bases). The CDR3 loop spans 15 amino acids. CDR1 and CDR2 (germline): SGHTA, FQGTGA. V was shortened by 5 bases and J by 7 bases, with 18 bases between the two germline ends. CDR3 sequence: CASSPAGGSWNIQYF. The CDR3 bases are TGTGCCAGCAGCCCGGCAGGAGGGTCGTGGAACATTCAGTACTTC.

This chain joins TRBV6-1 and TRBJ2-3; D uncertain. The CDR3 is made up of 11 amino acids. V dropped 7 bases and J dropped 6 bases, with 8 bases sitting between them. The germline V gene has CDR1 MNHNS and CDR2 SASEGT. CDR3 amino acids: CASTSGDTQYF. CDR3 sequence (DNA): TGTGCCAGCACCTCCGGGGATACGCAGTATTTT.

This clone was seen just once. The chain is built from TRBV6-4 and TRBJ1-3; D ambiguous. CDR1 and CDR2 (germline): MRHNA, SNTAGT. This CDR3 is built from 17 residues. Trimming cost V 6 bases and J 0 bases, with 18 bases left between them. The CDR3 DNA sequence: TGTGCCAGCAGCCGGGATTTGAGGAAATTCTCTGGAAACACCATATATTTT. Translation: CASSRDLRKFSGNTIYF.

The chain employs TRBV5-1 and TRBJ2-4; tentative D call: TRBD2 (5 bases). V was shortened by 5 bases and J by 8 bases, with 20 bases between the two germline ends. This CDR3 spans 15 amino acids. Germline V gene data show CDR1 as SGHRS and CDR2 as YFSETQ. In nucleotides, the CDR3 is TGCGCCAGCAGTAACGACGGGAACACTGGGGACATTCAGTACTTC. Translation gives CASSNDGNTGDIQYF.

This chain uses TRBV6-6 with TRBJ2-7; perhaps TRBD1 as D (6 bases). This CDR3 has 14 residues. Germline CDR1 MNHNY, CDR2 SVGAGI (reference sequence). Trimming shortened V by 5 bases and J by 2 bases, and 13 bases separated the two germline ends. The chain's CDR3 is CASSKRTATYEQYF. CDR3 nucleotides: TGTGCCAGCAGTAAAAGGACAGCCACCTACGAGCAGTACTTC.